The clone carrying this TCR beta chain was counted once. Methods used by the authors: How many nucleated cells were present was estimated from reference gene primer amplification. Libraries were prepared by immunoSEQ multiplex PCR; TCRdb keeps only in-frame clonotypes and omits some of them. Clone size and V and J calls were adopted from that table, with D and trimming inferred from the DNA. The sample lists some 300,000 clones, around 87% seen once, with 1.3% in the top ten. The data belong to a study of blood T cell repertoires in COVID-19. Study details: Some COVID-19 samples were acute and others convalescent; all came from the United States, Italy and Spain. Nucleic acid was either cDNA or gDNA, and it came from T cells, B-cell-depleted T cells, or PBMCs.

The V and J ends lost 0 bases and 0 bases, in that order; junction bases with no gene match: 3. Germline lookup yields CDR1 SGHRS and CDR2 YFSETQ. This CDR3 has 17 residues. This receptor was taken from a man aged 65 to 85 with acute or convalescent COVID-19. Sequenced input: peripheral blood. The chain recombines TRBV5-1 with TRBJ2-3, with 11 bases aligning to TRBD2. CDR3 DNA: TGCGCCAGCAGCTTGGGTACTAGCGGGAGAAGCACAGATACGCAGTATTTT. Amino acid sequence: CASSLGTSGRSTDTQYF.